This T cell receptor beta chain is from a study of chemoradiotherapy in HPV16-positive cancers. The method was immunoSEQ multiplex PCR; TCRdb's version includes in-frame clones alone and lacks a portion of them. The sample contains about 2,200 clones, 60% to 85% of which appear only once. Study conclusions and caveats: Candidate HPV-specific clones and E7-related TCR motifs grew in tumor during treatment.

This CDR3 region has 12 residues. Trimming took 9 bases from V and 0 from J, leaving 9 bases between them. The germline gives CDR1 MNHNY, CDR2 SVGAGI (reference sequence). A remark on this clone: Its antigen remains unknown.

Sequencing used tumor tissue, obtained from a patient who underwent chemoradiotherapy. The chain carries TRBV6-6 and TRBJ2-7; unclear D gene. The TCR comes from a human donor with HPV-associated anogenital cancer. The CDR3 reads CASQESSYEQYF. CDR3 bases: TGTGCCAGTCAGGAGAGCTCCTACGAGCAGTACTTC.